This T cell receptor (beta chain) was retrieved from a study of OX40 agonist ivuxolimab in advanced cancers. Whole-study context: Of the patients, three showed partial responses, one with hepatocellular carcinoma and two with cutaneous melanoma.

Broader study findings: Expanded clones tended on average to be more numerous among CD8+ T cells than CD4+.

In its sample, this clone was seen once. What it binds is unknown. The table came from immunoSEQ multiplex PCR; TCRdb's copy has only in-frame clones and leaves some out. The sample holds some 33,000 clones; roughly 74% are singletons and the top ten take around an eighth. The germline V gene has CDR1 MNHEY and CDR2 SVGAGI. The V end lost 4 bases, the J end lost 3 bases, and 9 bases lay between the germline ends. This CDR3 region has 13 residues. The chain combines TRBV6-5 with TRBJ1-2, with a possible D match to TRBD1 (5 bases). Sequences were derived from CD4+ or CD8+ T cells sorted from blood, sampled in a trial of the OX40 agonist ivuxolimab. The receptor's source is an adult with an advanced solid tumor such as melanoma, head and neck, liver or kidney cancer. The chain's CDR3 is CASSSTGYYGYTF. As DNA, the CDR3 is TGTGCCAGCAGTTCTACAGGTTACTATGGCTACACCTTC.